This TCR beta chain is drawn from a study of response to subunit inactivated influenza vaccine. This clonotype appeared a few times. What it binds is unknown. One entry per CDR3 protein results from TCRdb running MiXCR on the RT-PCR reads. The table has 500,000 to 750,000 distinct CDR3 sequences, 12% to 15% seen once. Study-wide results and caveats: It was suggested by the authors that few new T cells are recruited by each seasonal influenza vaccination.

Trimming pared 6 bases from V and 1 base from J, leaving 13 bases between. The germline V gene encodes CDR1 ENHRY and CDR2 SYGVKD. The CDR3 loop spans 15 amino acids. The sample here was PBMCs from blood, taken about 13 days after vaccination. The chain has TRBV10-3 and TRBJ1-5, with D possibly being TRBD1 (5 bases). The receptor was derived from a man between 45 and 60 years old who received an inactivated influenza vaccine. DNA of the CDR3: TGTGCCATCAGGGCAGGGTTGGAGAGCAATCAGCCCCAGCATTTT. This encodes CAIRAGLESNQPQHF.